Following are 29 T cell receptor beta chains from one sample sequenced in a study of regulatory T cells in long-lasting Graves disease. Both iRepertoire HTBI primers and Arm-PCR of CDR3 regions were used to build the TCR beta libraries. One entry per CDR3 protein, called by TCRdb with MiXCR from the multiplex PCR reads. The table has 680,000 or so distinct CDR3 sequences, 16% seen once. Time point specified: newly diagnosed GD, antithyroid drugs for less than 3 months. The TCR library was prepared using RNA isolated from PBMCs. The same sample was also used in a study of T cells in Graves' hyperthyroidism and ophthalmopathy.

This sample comprised peripheral blood mononuclear cells (PBMCs), obtained at new diagnosis, from a patient treated with antithyroid drugs. These receptor sequences come from a young woman with Graves disease.

The chain has TRBV20-1 and TRBJ2-1; D uncertain. The tail of the sequence fits TRBJ2-5 better, so the J call may be wrong. This CDR3 comprises 14 residues. Germline lookup yields CDR1 DFQATT and CDR2 SNEGSKA (reference sequence). CDR3 loop: CSASSGILTETQYF. The CDR3 DNA is TGCAGTGCTAGTAGTGGGATTCTAACGGAGACCCAGTACTTC.

In this sample, this clonotype turned up many times. The chain has TRBV7-2 and TRBJ2-5; 7 bases agree with TRBD1. CDR1 SGHTA and CDR2 FQGNSA come from the germline V gene. After removal of 5 bases from V and 1 base from J, the junction contained 7 bases not matched to a gene. The CDR3 runs to 15 residues. CDR3 region: CASSGRQGIQETQYF. The CDR3, as DNA: TGTGCCAGCAGCGGACGACAGGGAATCCAAGAGACCCAGTACTTC.

This clonotype was recorded a few times. The chain combines TRBV7-2 with TRBJ2-7; a possible D gene is TRBD1 (5 bases). The CDR3 consists of 15 residues. V shed 3 bases and J shed 2 bases, with 14 bases lying between them. CDR1 SGHTA and CDR2 FQGNSA come from the germline V gene. CDR3 sequence: CASSFTGSLTYEQYF. In DNA, the CDR3 is TGTGCCAGCAGCTTTACAGGCTCCCTGACCTACGAGCAGTACTTC.

At least ten counts were recorded for this clonotype. This chain links TRBV11-2 with TRBJ1-1; D remains unclear. The CDR3 covers 14 residues. Trimming shortened V by 0 bases and J by 8 bases, and 13 bases separated the two germline ends. The germline V gene encodes CDR1 SGHAT and CDR2 FQNNGV. CDR3: CASSLELPGGEAFF. The CDR3 nucleotides are TGTGCCAGCAGCTTAGAACTACCGGGCGGCGAAGCTTTCTTT. Looking up the rest from reference TRBV11-2 and TRBJ1-1 gives the full variable domain: EAGVAQSPRYKIIEKRQSVAFWCNPISGHATLYWYQQILGQGPKLLIQFQNNGVVDDSQLPKDRFSAERLKGVDSTLKIQPAKLEDSAVYLCASSLELPGGEAFFGQGTRLTVV.

As DNA, the CDR3 is TGCGCCAGTGTGCCCGGGACATTGAACACTGAAGCTTTCTTT. It is translated as CASVPGTLNTEAFF. The chain couples TRBV10-2 to TRBJ1-1; D may be TRBD1 (6 bases). Germline-derived CDR1 and CDR2 are WSHSY and SAAADI. The germline V and J ends were trimmed by 9 bases and 0 bases, with 14 bases remaining between them. The CDR3 length is 14 residues.

This clonotype has at least ten counts. The V gene is TRBV28, the J gene TRBJ2-4, with D hard to call. This CDR3 contains 16 residues. The V gene's germline CDR1 is MDHEN and CDR2 SYDVKM. The germline V and J ends were trimmed by 6 bases and 1 base, with 16 bases remaining between them. CDR3 sequence (DNA): TGTGCCAGCAGCCGTTCTGGGGTTTCGGCCAAAAACATTCAGTACTTC. Its translation: CASSRSGVSAKNIQYF.

There are many counts of this clonotype. This chain connects TRBV7-9 to TRBJ1-2, with D tentatively TRBD1 (5 bases). Germline V CDR1 and CDR2: SEHNR, FQNEAQ (reference sequence). The germline V and J ends were trimmed by 6 bases and 3 bases, with 11 bases remaining between them. The CDR3 totals 13 residues. Written as DNA, the CDR3 is TGTGCCAGCAGTTTGGTAGGGGACTATGGCTACACCTTC. Protein: CASSLVGDYGYTF. Full variable domain (remainder filled in from reference TRBV7-9 and TRBJ1-2): DTGVSQNPRHKITKRGQNVTFRCDPISEHNRLYWYRQTLGQGPEFLTYFQNEAQLEKSRLLSDRFSAERPKGSFSTLEIQRTEQGDSAMYLCASSLVGDYGYTFGSGTRLTVV.

The chain couples TRBV20-1 to TRBJ2-3; 7 bases align to TRBD2. The trim removed 0 bases at V and 2 bases at J, leaving 8 bases unmatched. The germline V gene has CDR1 DFQATT and CDR2 SNEGSKA (reference sequence). This CDR3 is built from 16 residues. The chain's CDR3 is CSARERLADVTDTQYF. CDR3 bases: TGCAGTGCTAGAGAACGTCTAGCGGACGTCACAGATACGCAGTATTTT.

In its sample, this clonotype was seen a few times. The chain combines TRBV9 with TRBJ2-7, with 9 positions matching TRBD1. The CDR3 loop spans 15 amino acids. Looked up from germline, CDR1 is SGDLS and CDR2 is YYNGEE. Losses at the gene ends were 7 bases for V and 2 bases for J; bases not matched to a gene: 10. CDR3 in DNA: TGTGCCAGCCTTAACCGGGACAGGGTCCCCTACGAGCAGTACTTC. It encodes CASLNRDRVPYEQYF. Full variable domain (rest looked up from reference TRBV9 and TRBJ2-7): DSGVTQTPKHLITATGQRVTLRCSPRSGDLSVYWYQQSLDQGLQFLIQYYNGEERAKGNILERFSAQQFPDLHSELNLSSLELGDSALYFCASLNRDRVPYEQYFGPGTRLTVT.

This clonotype showed up many times. The V gene is TRBV20-1, the J gene TRBJ2-7; no reliable D call. V lost 0 bases and J 1 base, leaving 16 bases between the germline ends. Germline loops: CDR1 DFQATT, CDR2 SNEGSKA (reference sequence). The CDR3 extends over 16 amino acids. This CDR3 reads CSARDSIRSESYEQYF. The CDR3 DNA reads as TGCAGTGCTAGAGATTCCATCAGATCTGAATCCTACGAGCAGTACTTC.

This clonotype was seen many times. The chain uses TRBV28 and TRBJ1-2; 7 bases map to TRBD1. This CDR3 contains 16 residues. Germline V gene lookup returns CDR1 MDHEN and CDR2 SYDVKM. The trim removed 2 bases at V and 5 bases at J, leaving 11 bases unmatched. CDR3 amino acids: CASSLRGGGIRYGYTF. The CDR3 DNA sequence: TGTGCCAGCAGTTTAAGAGGAGGGGGCATTCGGTATGGCTACACCTTC.

The sample holds a few counts of this clonotype. The CDR3 coding sequence is TGTGCCAGCAGCTTGGGAAGCGGGACCGGGAATGAGCAGTTCTTC. Protein product: CASSLGSGTGNEQFF. The chain carries TRBV5-4 and TRBJ2-1; 7 bases line up with TRBD2. CDR1 is SGHNT and CDR2 is YYREEE in the germline V gene (reference sequence). This CDR3 has 15 residues. The J segment lost 7 bases and the V segment lost 0 bases, leaving 7 bases of the junction unmatched.

This clonotype was detected only a few times. The gene calls are TRBV19 and TRBJ1-5; no firm D call. Germline V gene sequence: CDR1 LNHDA, CDR2 SQIVND (reference sequence). This CDR3 contains 15 residues. Deletions cut 3 bases from V and 8 bases from J, with 17 bases between. CDR3 sequence (DNA): TGTGCCAGTAGTATTATTTCGGGTCGGGGTGAGCCCCAGCATTTT. This sequence encodes CASSIISGRGEPQHF.

The chain combines TRBV19 with TRBJ2-7; TRBD1 matches at 9 bases. This CDR3 region has 16 residues. Germline V gene sequence: CDR1 LNHDA, CDR2 SQIVND (reference sequence). V was clipped by 4 bases and J by 1 base; unmatched bases: 8. The CDR3 DNA follows: TGTGCCAGTAGTACCCAGTACGGGACAGGGTCCTACGAGCAGTACTTC. As protein: CASSTQYGTGSYEQYF.

The gene calls are TRBV9 and TRBJ2-3; D uncertain. The CDR3 is 15 amino acids. V dropped 1 base and J dropped 1 base, with 10 bases sitting between them. CDR1 SGDLS and CDR2 YYNGEE come from the germline V gene. CDR3 nucleotides: TGTGCCAGCAGCGTAAATGGTGGGGGCACAGATACGCAGTATTTT. It translates to CASSVNGGGTDTQYF.

There are many counts of this clonotype. The chain has TRBV28 and TRBJ2-3; D gene unclear. Germline CDR1 reads MDHEN; CDR2 reads SYDVKM. V lost 5 bases and J 0 bases, leaving 6 bases between the germline ends. The CDR3 has 13 amino acids. For the CDR3, the DNA is TGTGCCAGCAGTAAGATTAGCACAGATACGCAGTATTTT. Amino acid sequence: CASSKISTDTQYF.

This chain links TRBV5-1 with TRBJ2-2; 8 nucleotides agree with TRBD2. Trimming cost V 4 bases and J 11 bases; bases outside gene matches: 10. CDR1 and CDR2 from the germline V gene are SGHRS and YFSETQ. The CDR3 runs to 14 residues. CDR3 sequence: CASSPRGGLAELFF. The DNA for the CDR3 is TGCGCCAGCAGCCCGAGGGGCGGACTAGCCGAGCTGTTTTTT.

This clonotype has a handful of counts. The chain is built from TRBV6-1 and TRBJ2-1; 9 bases line up with TRBD2. Germline CDR1 is MNHNS and CDR2 is SASEGT. V shed 5 bases and J 0 bases; nucleotides not matched to a gene: 8. The CDR3 has 17 amino acids. CDR3 residues: CASSQDSGSFSYNEQFF. The CDR3 DNA follows: TGTGCCAGCAGTCAGGATAGCGGGAGTTTCTCCTACAATGAGCAGTTCTTC.

This clonotype was seen repeatedly, ten times or more. The chain combines TRBV20-1 with TRBJ1-1; 7 bases are a match to TRBD1. The germline gives CDR1 DFQATT, CDR2 SNEGSKA (reference sequence). CDR3 length: 13 amino acids. The V and J ends lost 3 bases and 6 bases, in that order; junction bases with no gene match: 7. The CDR3 here is CSARRDSPAEAFF. The CDR3 nucleotides are TGCAGTGCTAGGCGGGACAGCCCGGCTGAAGCTTTCTTT.

The V and J genes are TRBV4-1 and TRBJ2-3; D possibly corresponds to TRBD2 (5 bases). Looked up from germline, CDR1 is MGHRA and CDR2 is YSYEKL. Trimming pared 0 bases from V and 0 bases from J, leaving 13 bases between. The CDR3 is 17 amino acids. In DNA, the CDR3 is TGCGCCAGCAGCCAAGATGGGAGCGGTGCTAGCACAGATACGCAGTATTTT. Encoded protein: CASSQDGSGASTDTQYF.

J is TRBJ1-1 and V is TRBV18; possibly TRBD1 for D (5 bases). Germline V CDR1 and CDR2: KGHSH, LQKENI. This CDR3 region has 16 residues. Trimming shortened V by 2 bases and J by 1 base, and 14 bases separated the two germline ends. The CDR3 sequence is CASSPRAGLRNTEAFF. CDR3 bases: TGTGCCAGCTCACCAAGGGCAGGGTTGCGGAACACTGAAGCTTTCTTT.

A few counts support this clonotype. The chain recombines TRBV5-5 with TRBJ1-1; no reliable D call. This CDR3 has 13 residues. V shed 6 bases and J shed 1 base, with 10 bases lying between them. Germline CDR1 and CDR2: SGHKS and YYEKEE (reference sequence). CDR3 amino acids: CASTFHQNTEAFF. The CDR3 coding sequence is TGTGCCAGCACCTTCCACCAGAACACTGAAGCTTTCTTT.

This chain links TRBV5-5 with TRBJ1-1; D remains unclear. In germline, CDR1 is SGHKS, CDR2 YYEKEE (reference sequence). The V gene lost 4 bases and the J gene lost 7 bases, with 11 bases spanning the gap. This CDR3 region has 12 residues. The CDR3 spells CASSPGPVEAFF. The DNA of the CDR3 is TGTGCCAGCAGCCCTGGACCTGTTGAAGCTTTCTTT.

This clonotype was recorded many times. This chain connects TRBV28 to TRBJ1-5; D not resolved. Germline lookup yields CDR1 MDHEN and CDR2 SYDVKM. Trimming shortened V by 3 bases and J by 6 bases, and 3 bases separated the two germline ends. The CDR3 has 11 residues. The CDR3 is CASSFLQPQHF. For the CDR3, the DNA is TGTGCCAGCAGTTTCCTTCAGCCCCAGCATTTT.

This clonotype showed up many times. The V gene is TRBV20-1, the J gene TRBJ1-1, with D perhaps TRBD1 (5 bases). V dropped 1 base and J dropped 4 bases, with 10 bases sitting between them. The CDR3 is made up of 13 amino acids. Germline assignment: CDR1 DFQATT and CDR2 SNEGSKA (reference sequence). CDR3: CSARGRDVTEAFF. Written as DNA, the CDR3 is TGCAGTGCTAGAGGCAGGGACGTCACTGAAGCTTTCTTT.

This clonotype was counted ten times or more. The chain carries TRBV12-3 or TRBV12-4 and TRBJ1-1; the D gene is possibly TRBD1 (5 bases). The V gene lost 3 bases and the J gene lost 3 bases, with 17 bases spanning the gap. CDR3 size: 16 residues. The CDR3 nucleotides read TGTGCCAGCAGTTTTACCGGGGGGGTAATGTACACTGAAGCTTTCTTT. Amino acids: CASSFTGGVMYTEAFF.

In its sample, this clonotype was seen a few times. The chain uses TRBV28 and TRBJ1-3; tentatively, D is TRBD1 (5 bases). The V and J ends lost 3 bases and 7 bases respectively, with 16 bases between them. The CDR3 contains 15 residues. Germline-derived CDR1 and CDR2 are MDHEN and SYDVKM. The CDR3 sequence: CASSLWGESSNTIYF. DNA for the CDR3: TGTGCCAGCAGTTTGTGGGGGGAGTCTTCTAACACCATATATTTT.

This chain joins TRBV7-2 and TRBJ2-2, with D unclear. Germline V gene data show CDR1 as SGHTA and CDR2 as FQGNSA. V lost 5 bases, J lost 7 bases, and 17 bases lay in between. This CDR3 is 15 amino acids long. The CDR3: CASSKPSPMFGELFF. The CDR3 region has the DNA TGTGCCAGCAGCAAGCCAAGCCCAATGTTCGGGGAGCTGTTTTTT.

This clonotype was counted ten times or more. This chain joins TRBV28 and TRBJ1-3; D gene ambiguous. Trimming took off 6 bases at V and 0 bases at J, with 12 bases between the two ends. The CDR3 sequence is 15 residues long. Germline CDR1 reads MDHEN; CDR2 reads SYDVKM. The CDR3 DNA is TGTGCCAGCAGCCCCCTTTTGAGCTCTGGAAACACCATATATTTT. Translated: CASSPLLSSGNTIYF.